Listed here are 18 T cell receptor beta chains from one sample, sequenced in a study of cytotoxic CD8 clonotypes in ibrutinib-treated CLL. TCRdb keeps only in-frame clones here, not all; method: immunoSEQ multiplex PCR. The table shows some 92,000 clones, with roughly three quarters occurring only once. This specimen was PBMCs, taken after 24 months of ibrutinib treatment. The origin of the receptors is a human donor with chronic lymphocytic leukemia.

This clone was picked up a small number of times. The rearrangement uses TRBV2 and TRBJ1-2, with no clear D. This CDR3 is built from 13 residues. The ends were cut back, 7 bases at V and 0 bases at J, with 9 bases in the middle. Germline CDR1 and CDR2: SNHLY and FYNNEI. This CDR3 is CASIRESNYGYTF. Written as DNA, the CDR3 is TGTGCCAGCATAAGGGAATCTAACTATGGCTACACCTTC.

CDR3 sequence (DNA): TGTGCCAGCATGCAATGGAACCCAAACTATGGCTACACCTTC. Residues: CASMQWNPNYGYTF. The V call is TRBV7-9, the J call TRBJ1-2; no clear D gene. CDR1 is SEHNR, CDR2 FQNEAQ, per germline (reference sequence). The CDR3 consists of 14 residues. V lost 7 bases and J 2 bases, leaving 14 bases between the germline ends. The full variable domain, rest sourced from reference TRBV7-9 and TRBJ1-2, is DTGVSQNPRHKITKRGQNVTFRCDPISEHNRLYWYRQTLGQGPEFLTYFQNEAQLEKSRLLSDRFSAERPKGSFSTLEIQRTEQGDSAMYLCASMQWNPNYGYTFGSGTRLTVV.

This sequence joins TRBV7-2 and TRBJ2-1, with D possibly TRBD1 on 6 matching bases. With 4 bases removed from V and 9 bases from J, the gap between germline ends came to 19 bases. This CDR3 is built from 15 residues. Germline V gene lookup returns CDR1 SGHTA and CDR2 FQGNSA. The CDR3 region has the DNA TGTGCCAGCAGCTCGACGGGACACCTTCCAATTGAGCAGTTCTTC. It is translated as CASSSTGHLPIEQFF. Full variable domain (missing parts from reference TRBV7-2 and TRBJ2-1): GAGVSQSPSNKVTEKGKDVELRCDPISGHTALYWYRQSLGQGLEFLIYFQGNSAPDKSGLPSDRFSAERTGGSVSTLTIQRTQQEDSAVYLCASSSTGHLPIEQFFGPGTRLTVL.

This rearrangement joins TRBV7-9 to TRBJ2-5; no firm D call. CDR1 SEHNR and CDR2 FQNEAQ come from the germline V gene (reference sequence). The CDR3 spans 13 residues. Between the trimmed V and J ends, which lost 5 bases and 5 bases, there was a span of 12 bases. The CDR3 DNA is TGTGCCAGCAGCGACTCAGGTTTGGAGACCCAGTACTTC. Translation: CASSDSGLETQYF.

The table lists this clone with a count of one. This chain joins TRBV21-1 and TRBJ1-2; the D call of TRBD1 is as the table states it, not checked on the DNA. TRBV21-1 is tagged as a pseudogene. This CDR3 comprises 13 residues. The CDR3 is CASRYRGLKGYTF. CDR3 bases: TGTGCCAGCAGATACAGGGGTTTAAAGGGCTACACCTTC.

This clone was observed a few times. This chain links TRBV6-6 with TRBJ1-4, with 8 bases that match TRBD1. CDR1 is MNHNY and CDR2 is SVGAGI in the germline V gene (reference sequence). The V segment lost 5 bases and the J segment 8 bases; nucleotides outside the gene matches: 10. This CDR3 has 15 residues. CDR3 DNA sequence: TGTGCCAGCAGTCCCGGACAGGGTGTTGGCGAAAAACTGTTTTTT. Its translation: CASSPGQGVGEKLFF.

This clone ranks as medium-sized (0.01 to 0.1%). The chain carries TRBV18 and TRBJ2-1; weak D call: TRBD2 (6 bases). V lost 3 bases and J 3 bases, leaving 12 bases between the germline ends. CDR1 and CDR2 from the germline V gene are KGHSH and LQKENI. The CDR3 contains 15 residues. The CDR3 DNA is TGTGCCAGCTCACCCGAGCGGGCTGGCTACAATGAGCAGTTCTTC. Translating it yields CASSPERAGYNEQFF.

V and J are TRBV11-1 and TRBJ2-1, with 7 bases lining up with TRBD2. In germline, CDR1 is SGHAT, CDR2 FQDESV (reference sequence). This CDR3 contains 13 residues. V gave up 1 base and J gave up 9 bases; unmatched junction bases: 3. The chain's CDR3 is CASSLVGGGEQFF. The CDR3 DNA reads TGTGCCAGCAGCTTAGTTGGGGGGGGTGAGCAGTTCTTC.

The rearrangement links TRBV28 to TRBJ2-4, with 12 bases matching TRBD2. Trimming took 5 bases from V and 3 from J; bases not matched to a gene: 14. The CDR3 spans 19 residues. The germline CDR1 and CDR2 sequences are MDHEN and SYDVKM. CDR3 region: CASSDLLAGGPVGKNIQYF. The CDR3 nucleotides are TGTGCCAGCAGTGACCTACTAGCGGGAGGCCCGGTAGGCAAAAACATTCAGTACTTC.

This clone was recorded a few times. The V gene is TRBV7-2, the J gene TRBJ2-1; 14 bases match TRBD2. V lost 7 bases and J lost 8; bases outside the gene matches: 10. Germline CDR1 reads SGHTA; CDR2 reads FQGNSA. The CDR3 length is 16 residues. The CDR3: CASNPAGTSGSYEQFF. The CDR3 coding sequence is TGTGCCAGCAACCCAGCGGGGACTAGCGGGAGTTATGAGCAGTTCTTC.

A few counts support this clone. The chain combines TRBV11-3 with TRBJ2-3; 7 nucleotides line up with TRBD2. CDR3 length: 16 amino acids. Germline V gene sequence: CDR1 SGHNT, CDR2 YENEEA. Trimming at V came to 4 bases and at J to 4 bases, leaving 11 bases not matched to a gene. CDR3 sequence (DNA): TGTGCCAGCAGCTCTATGGGCGGGAGTGGGTCAGATACGCAGTATTTT. Its translation is CASSSMGGSGSDTQYF.

The chain combines TRBV5-4 with TRBJ1-1; TRBD1 aligns across 8 bases. The junction had 2 bases not matched to a gene; V was cut back by 0 bases and J by 7 bases. Germline assignment: CDR1 SGHNT and CDR2 YYREEE (reference sequence). This CDR3 is built from 13 residues. CDR3 protein: CASSLGGTGEAFF. The CDR3 nucleotides read TGTGCCAGCAGCTTGGGGGGGACAGGTGAAGCTTTCTTT.

The chain joins TRBV18 to TRBJ1-5, with D tentatively TRBD1 (6 bases). CDR3 length: 15 amino acids. Trimming removed 6 bases at V and 5 bases at J, with 17 bases between. Germline CDR1 KGHSH, CDR2 LQKENI. This CDR3 is CASSSEQGLDQPQHF. The CDR3 DNA is TGTGCCAGCTCCTCGGAACAGGGTTTGGATCAGCCCCAGCATTTT. The full variable domain, rest sourced from reference TRBV18 and TRBJ1-5, is NAGVMQNPRHLVRRRGQEARLRCSPMKGHSHVYWYRQLPEEGLKFMVYLQKENIIDESGMPKERFSAEFPKEGPSILRIQQVVRGDSAAYFCASSSEQGLDQPQHFGDGTRLSIL.

As DNA, the CDR3 is TGTGCCAGCAGCTCCCAGGGCCACGAGCAGTACTTC. This sequence encodes CASSSQGHEQYF. The chain employs TRBV5-6 and TRBJ2-7; D is perhaps TRBD1 (5 bases). Germline CDR1 SGHDT, CDR2 YYEEEE. Trimming took 3 bases from V and 5 from J, leaving 9 bases between them. The length of the CDR3 is 12 residues.

The sample holds one count of this clone. The V call is TRBV28, the J call TRBJ1-1, with D unclear. The CDR3 is 15 amino acids. Germline CDR1 is MDHEN and CDR2 is SYDVKM. V shed 1 base and J shed 1 base, with 10 bases lying between them. The CDR3 sequence: CASSLFSRQNTEAFF. The CDR3 nucleotides read TGTGCCAGCAGTTTATTTAGCCGGCAGAACACTGAAGCTTTCTTT.

This clone has a single count. This sequence joins TRBV7-8 and TRBJ1-2; 7 bases align to TRBD1. The CDR3 is 14 amino acids. CDR1 is SGHVS, CDR2 FQNEAQ, per germline. V lost 5 bases to trimming and J lost 3 bases; unmatched junction nucleotides: 6. The CDR3: CASSPQGGYYGYTF. CDR3 nucleotides: TGTGCCAGCAGCCCCCAGGGGGGATACTATGGCTACACCTTC.

This chain connects TRBV19 to TRBJ1-1, with TRBD1 matching over 7 bases. Germline V gene data show CDR1 as LNHDA and CDR2 as SQIVND (reference sequence). Trimming took 7 bases from V and 6 from J; bases not matched to a gene: 11. This CDR3 comprises 14 residues. The CDR3: CASKPDRWDPEAFF. The CDR3 DNA reads TGTGCCAGTAAACCGGACAGGTGGGATCCTGAAGCTTTCTTT.

The V call is TRBV7-3, the J call TRBJ2-3; D is perhaps TRBD2 (5 bases). Germline assignment: CDR1 SGHTA and CDR2 FQGTGA. Trimming shortened V by 3 bases and J by 9 bases, and 13 bases separated the two germline ends. This CDR3 is built from 13 residues. The CDR3 loop is CASSFNVLATQYF. CDR3 bases: TGTGCCAGCAGCTTTAACGTCCTAGCCACGCAGTATTTT.